Sequencing of this TCR beta chain was carried out in a study of blood T cell repertoires in COVID-19. The data were produced by immunoSEQ multiplex PCR, yet TCRdb's version contains in-frame clones alone and is incomplete. Counted here are tens of thousands of clones, 80% occurring once; the ten biggest clones make up under 5.5%. The sample consisted of peripheral blood. The sequence was collected from a woman aged 70-85 years with acute or convalescent COVID-19.

CDR3 loop: CASARSTDTQYF. The CDR3 DNA sequence: TGTGCCAGCGCCCGGAGCACAGATACGCAGTATTTT. The V and J genes are TRBV25-1 and TRBJ2-3; D is ambiguous. V was pared by 8 bases and J by 0 bases, with 6 bases between. CDR1 and CDR2 from the germline V gene are MGHDK and SYGVNS. The CDR3 spans 12 residues. The full variable domain, rest sourced from reference TRBV25-1 and TRBJ2-3, is EADIYQTPRYLVIGTGKKITLECSQTMGHDKMYWYQQDPGMELHLIHYSYGVNSTEKGDLSSESTVSRIRTEHFPLTLESARPSHTSQYLCASARSTDTQYFGPGTRLTVL.